This TCR beta chain emerged from a study of blood T cells in healthy people across ages. Points from the study as a whole: Aged donors had fewer naive CD4+ cells and lower diversity than long-lived donors.

For the second PCR, which ran for about 6 to 11 cycles, a sample-barcoded 5' primer and a J-beta primer mix were used. Using its own MiXCR run on the 5' RACE reads, TCRdb lists one record per CDR3 protein. The sample yields about 1.1 million distinct CDR3 sequences, 30% to 40% seen once. Germline assignment: CDR1 KGHSH and CDR2 LQKENI. The CDR3 sequence is 14 residues long. The ends were cut back, 2 bases at V and 2 bases at J, with 9 bases in the middle. This clonotype was counted at least ten times. Its antigen is not known. Material for sequencing was blood. This receptor was taken from a young man in good health. The V call is TRBV18, the J call TRBJ1-2; TRBD1 might be the D (5 bases). The CDR3 region has the DNA TGTGCCAGCTCACCAGGGGCACAGAACTATGGCTACACCTTC. Amino acids: CASSPGAQNYGYTF.